This T cell receptor beta chain is from a study of T cells in Graves' hyperthyroidism and ophthalmopathy. Study results and caveats: Stable hyperthyroidism was separated from ophthalmopathy by a model based on 13 V-J features. Appearing also in blood were most of the thyroid clonotypes expanded above 0.001.

CDR3 length: 15 amino acids. V gave up 5 bases and J gave up 7 bases; unmatched junction bases: 7. CDR1 is SGHVS, CDR2 FQNEAQ, per germline. There were TCR beta CDR3 regions amplified from RNA transcripts. Using the HTBI primer set, a first-round RT-PCR was run on the TCR CDR3. MiXCR, applied by TCRdb to the multiplex PCR reads, yields one record per CDR3 protein. The sample includes approximately 520,000 distinct CDR3 sequences, less than 25% of them seen just once. Notes on this clonotype: Its antigen is not known.

When ophthalmopathy did not progress within 18 months, Graves' hyperthyroidism was considered stable. Exclusion of patients followed from uncontrolled infection, other autoimmune disease, pregnancy or lactation. The sequence was obtained from a man aged 18 to 29 with Graves' hyperthyroidism. The sample comprised blood. The V gene is TRBV7-8, the J gene TRBJ2-2, with 10 bases identical to TRBD1. Here the CDR3 DNA reads TGTGCCAGCAGCGCCGGGACAGGGGTTGGCGGGGAGCTGTTTTTT. Protein product: CASSAGTGVGGELFF. The whole variable domain, filled in from reference TRBV7-8 and TRBJ2-2, reads GAGVSQSPRYKVAKRGQDVALRCDPISGHVSLFWYQQALGQGPEFLTYFQNEAQLDKSGLPSDRFFAERPEGSVSTLKIQRTQQEDSAVYLCASSAGTGVGGELFFGEGSRLTVL.